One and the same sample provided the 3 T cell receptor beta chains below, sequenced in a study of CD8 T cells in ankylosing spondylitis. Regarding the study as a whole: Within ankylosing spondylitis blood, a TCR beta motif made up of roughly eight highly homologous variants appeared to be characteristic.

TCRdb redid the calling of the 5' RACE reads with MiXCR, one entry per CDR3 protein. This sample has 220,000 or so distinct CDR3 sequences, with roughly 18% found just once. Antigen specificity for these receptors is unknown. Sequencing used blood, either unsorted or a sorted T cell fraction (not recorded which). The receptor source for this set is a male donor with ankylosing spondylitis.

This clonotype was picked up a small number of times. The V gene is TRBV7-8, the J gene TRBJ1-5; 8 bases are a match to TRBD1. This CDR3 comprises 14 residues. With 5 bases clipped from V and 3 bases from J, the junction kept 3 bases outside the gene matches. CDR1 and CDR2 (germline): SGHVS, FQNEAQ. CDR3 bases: TGTGCCAGCAGCCAGGACAGGGTCAATCAGCCCCAGCATTTT. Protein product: CASSQDRVNQPQHF.

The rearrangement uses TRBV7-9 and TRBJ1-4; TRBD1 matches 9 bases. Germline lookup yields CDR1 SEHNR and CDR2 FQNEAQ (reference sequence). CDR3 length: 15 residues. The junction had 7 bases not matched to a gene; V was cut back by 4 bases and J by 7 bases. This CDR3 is CASSSPGQGTEKLFF. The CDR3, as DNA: TGTGCCAGCAGCTCGCCGGGACAGGGAACTGAAAAACTGTTTTTT.

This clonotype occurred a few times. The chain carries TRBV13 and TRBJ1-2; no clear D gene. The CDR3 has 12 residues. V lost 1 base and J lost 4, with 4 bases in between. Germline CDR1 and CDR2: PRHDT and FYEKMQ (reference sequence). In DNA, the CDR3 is TGTGCCAGCAGCTTAGAGCCCTATGGCTACACCTTC. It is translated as CASSLEPYGYTF.